These 25 T cell receptor beta chains were all obtained from the same sample, sequenced in a study of cytomegalovirus exposure and HLA in healthy donors. The PCR was carried out with 60 Vbeta primers and 13 Jbeta primers. Assay: immunoSEQ multiplex PCR; the TCRdb copy retains only in-frame clones and omits some. The sample carries about 160,000 clones, around 85% recorded once. Sample: PBMCs. Receptors originate from a boy aged 2-9 years in good health and CMV-seronegative.

This chain uses TRBV30 with TRBJ2-5, with 7 bases that match TRBD1. CDR3 length equals 14 residues. Germline CDR1 reads GTSNPN; CDR2 reads SVGIG (reference sequence). V shed 1 base, J shed 1 base, and the junction held 3 bases outside the gene matches. The CDR3 nucleotides read TGTGCCTGGAGTGAGGGGACAGTCCAAGAGACCCAGTACTTC. Translation: CAWSEGTVQETQYF. The entire variable domain, with the rest obtained from reference TRBV30 and TRBJ2-5, is as follows: SQTIHQWPATLVQPVGSPLSLECTVEGTSNPNLYWYRQAAGRGLQLLFYSVGIGQISSEVPQNLSASRPQDRQFILSSKKLLLSDSGFYLCAWSEGTVQETQYFGPGTRLLVL.

This sequence joins TRBV19 and TRBJ2-2; TRBD1 matches 12 bases. This CDR3 has 14 residues. Germline values: CDR1 LNHDA, CDR2 SQIVND (reference sequence). V trimming: 6 bases; J trimming: 5 bases; junction bases outside the gene matches: 1. The CDR3, as DNA: TGTGCCAGTAGGGGACAGGGGGCAACCGGGGAGCTGTTTTTT. Amino acids: CASRGQGATGELFF.

The chain joins TRBV28 to TRBJ2-7; 7 bases match TRBD2. The better agreement between TRBJ2-1 and the DNA end casts doubt on the J call. This CDR3 is 18 amino acids long. The germline V gene has CDR1 MDHEN and CDR2 SYDVKM. The DNA of the CDR3 is TGTGCCAGCAGTTTGCCCTTTAGGGGCGGGAGCAAGCTGTATGAGCAGTTCTTC. Residues: CASSLPFRGGSKLYEQFF.

The gene calls are TRBV7-8 and TRBJ2-1; possibly TRBD2 for D (6 bases). Germline CDR1 SGHVS, CDR2 FQNEAQ. The ends were cut back, 0 bases at V and 4 bases at J, with 7 bases in the middle. CDR3 size: 14 residues. The CDR3, as DNA: TGTGCCAGCAGCTTAGCTCGGGAGTACAATGAGCAGTTCTTC. The encoded protein is CASSLAREYNEQFF. The full variable domain, rest sourced from reference TRBV7-8 and TRBJ2-1, is GAGVSQSPRYKVAKRGQDVALRCDPISGHVSLFWYQQALGQGPEFLTYFQNEAQLDKSGLPSDRFFAERPEGSVSTLKIQRTQQEDSAVYLCASSLAREYNEQFFGPGTRLTVL.

The chain couples TRBV2 to TRBJ2-5, with D possibly matching TRBD1 (6 bases). V was cut by 6 bases and J by 3 bases, with 14 bases left in between. Germline-derived CDR1 and CDR2 are SNHLY and FYNNEI. This CDR3 comprises 14 residues. The DNA of the CDR3 is TGTGCCAGCAGAGCCGACAGGCGCAAAGAGACCCAGTACTTC. It specifies CASRADRRKETQYF.

The table lists this clone with many counts. The rearrangement uses TRBV6-5 and TRBJ2-2; 16 bases are a match to TRBD2. V shed 4 bases, J shed 6 bases, and the junction held 2 bases outside the gene matches. This CDR3 region has 16 residues. Germline V gene lookup returns CDR1 MNHEY and CDR2 SVGAGI. In DNA form, the CDR3 reads TGTGCCAGCAGTTTGGGACTAGCGGGAGGGCCCGGGGAGCTGTTTTTT. Translating it yields CASSLGLAGGPGELFF.

The chain joins TRBV30 to TRBJ1-5; D not resolved. Germline V gene data show CDR1 as GTSNPN and CDR2 as SVGIG (reference sequence). V dropped 3 bases and J dropped 5 bases, with 14 bases sitting between them. CDR3 length equals 14 residues. CDR3 residues: CAWSRGTLDQPQHF. For the CDR3, the DNA is TGTGCCTGGAGCAGAGGAACCCTTGATCAGCCCCAGCATTTT. The full variable domain, rest sourced from reference TRBV30 and TRBJ1-5, is SQTIHQWPATLVQPVGSPLSLECTVEGTSNPNLYWYRQAAGRGLQLLFYSVGIGQISSEVPQNLSASRPQDRQFILSSKKLLLSDSGFYLCAWSRGTLDQPQHFGDGTRLSIL.

The J gene is TRBJ2-4, the V gene TRBV5-4; D is unresolved. Between the trimmed V and J ends, which lost 3 bases and 10 bases, there was a span of 17 bases. This CDR3 contains 14 residues. CDR1 is SGHNT and CDR2 is YYREEE in the germline V gene (reference sequence). The CDR3 nucleotides read TGTGCCAGCAGCTCTCTAGACCTGGCCGGAATTCAGTACTTC. Amino acids: CASSSLDLAGIQYF.

With regard to this clone: The junction departs from the called germline gene at one end, perhaps through a read error. This chain joins TRBV7-9 and TRBJ2-2; D remains ambiguous. The CDR3 has 13 residues. Looked up from germline, CDR1 is SEHNR and CDR2 is FQNEAQ (reference sequence). DNA of the CDR3: TGTTCCAGCAGCCACTTCGACACCGGGGAGCTGTTTTTT. It encodes CSSSHFDTGELFF.

This chain connects TRBV30 to TRBJ2-3; D call uncertain. The V gene lost 3 bases and the J gene lost 0 bases, with 13 bases spanning the gap. This CDR3 has 15 amino acids. Germline CDR1 is GTSNPN and CDR2 is SVGIG (reference sequence). The CDR3 here is CAWSFGGISTDTQYF. The DNA of the CDR3 is TGTGCCTGGAGCTTCGGTGGTATTAGCACAGATACGCAGTATTTT.

The chain has TRBV7-9 and TRBJ1-1; D remains ambiguous. The CDR3 is 16 residues long. The germline CDR1 and CDR2 sequences are SEHNR and FQNEAQ (reference sequence). V dropped 2 bases and J dropped 1 base, with 14 bases sitting between them. Here the CDR3 reads CASSLTQRRENTEAFF. The CDR3 DNA reads TGTGCCAGCAGCTTAACTCAGCGGCGGGAGAACACTGAAGCTTTCTTT.

The J gene is TRBJ1-5, the V gene TRBV6-4; TRBD1 matches at 9 bases. V shed 2 bases, J shed 4 bases, and the junction held 6 bases outside the gene matches. The CDR3 has 16 residues. Germline V lookup: CDR1 MRHNA, CDR2 SNTAGT. CDR3 nucleotides: TGTGCCAGCAGTGACACCACCGGGACAGGGAATCAGCCCCAGCATTTT. Translated: CASSDTTGTGNQPQHF.

This clone is a singleton in its sample. The rearrangement uses TRBV28 and TRBJ1-1; D call uncertain. Trimming cost V 4 bases and J 1 base, with 16 bases left between them. This CDR3 spans 16 amino acids. Germline V lookup: CDR1 MDHEN, CDR2 SYDVKM. The CDR3 loop is CASSSVAGPANTEAFF. DNA for the CDR3: TGTGCCAGCAGTTCGGTTGCGGGCCCCGCGAACACTGAAGCTTTCTTT.

This chain connects TRBV6-6 to TRBJ1-1; D not certain. CDR1 is MNHNY and CDR2 is SVGAGI in the germline V gene (reference sequence). Trimming stripped 5 bases from V and 11 bases from J, with 12 bases between. The CDR3 spans 11 residues. For the CDR3, the DNA is TGTGCCAGCAGTACTCCTGGGCAGGCTTTCTTT. Translated: CASSTPGQAFF.

The rearrangement joins TRBV2 to TRBJ2-7; possible D gene TRBD1, 5 bases. From germline, CDR1 is SNHLY and CDR2 FYNNEI. Trimming took 6 bases from V and 1 from J, leaving 10 bases between them. The CDR3 is 13 amino acids. The CDR3 here is CASRPRESYEQYF. CDR3 in DNA: TGTGCCAGCAGGCCCAGGGAATCCTACGAGCAGTACTTC.

This clone came up once. This chain joins TRBV10-3 and TRBJ2-2; 8 nucleotides align to TRBD1. CDR3 size: 13 residues. Germline V gene sequence: CDR1 ENHRY, CDR2 SYGVKD. Trimming removed 8 bases from V and 2 bases from J; junction bases left unmatched: 1. In DNA, the CDR3 is TGTGCCATCCAGGGGGCCAACACCGGGGAGCTGTTTTTT. Its translation is CAIQGANTGELFF.

The rearrangement links TRBV4-2 to TRBJ2-5; 12 bases are a match to TRBD2. CDR1 LGHNA and CDR2 YNFKEQ come from the germline V gene. The trim removed 1 base at V and 7 bases at J, leaving 10 bases unmatched. The CDR3 covers 17 residues. CDR3 sequence: CASSQVVGTSGPGTQYF. The CDR3 DNA sequence: TGTGCCAGCAGCCAAGTTGTGGGGACTAGCGGGCCCGGGACCCAGTACTTC.

V gene TRBV7-9 combines with J gene TRBJ1-4; D perhaps matches TRBD1 (6 bases). Trimming left V 5 bases short and J 0 bases short, with 13 bases between. From germline, CDR1 is SEHNR and CDR2 FQNEAQ (reference sequence). This CDR3 region has 16 residues. The CDR3 region has the DNA TGTGCCAGCAGCCCGGGGGGGGCAACAACTAATGAAAAACTGTTTTTT. It yields the protein CASSPGGATTNEKLFF. Supplemented by reference TRBV7-9 and TRBJ1-4, the full variable domain reads DTGVSQNPRHKITKRGQNVTFRCDPISEHNRLYWYRQTLGQGPEFLTYFQNEAQLEKSRLLSDRFSAERPKGSFSTLEIQRTEQGDSAMYLCASSPGGATTNEKLFFGSGTQLSVL.

The table lists this clone with a count of one. The chain carries TRBV7-2 and TRBJ1-3; D gene unclear. Germline V lookup: CDR1 SGHTA, CDR2 FQGNSA. CDR3 length: 12 amino acids. Trimming removed 5 bases at V and 4 bases at J, with 6 bases between. DNA for the CDR3: TGTGCCAGCAGCCTACAGGGAAACACCATATATTTT. Translated: CASSLQGNTIYF.

The chain is built from TRBV19 and TRBJ1-5; 8 positions match TRBD1. Germline CDR1 reads LNHDA; CDR2 reads SQIVND (reference sequence). The CDR3 is made up of 15 amino acids. V was clipped by 7 bases and J by 5 bases; unmatched bases: 10. CDR3 amino acids: CASTPLGQGDQPQHF. The CDR3 DNA sequence: TGTGCCAGTACCCCACTAGGACAGGGTGATCAGCCCCAGCATTTT. Combining the CDR3 with reference TRBV19 and TRBJ1-5 gives the whole variable domain DGGITQSPKYLFRKEGQNVTLSCEQNLNHDAMYWYRQDPGQGLRLIYYSQIVNDFQKGDIAEGYSVSREKKESFPLTVTSAQKNPTAFYLCASTPLGQGDQPQHFGDGTRLSIL.

This clone was detected once. The chain links TRBV6-4 to TRBJ2-1; 8 bases match TRBD1. This CDR3 region has 16 residues. The J segment lost 2 bases and the V segment lost 5 bases, leaving 8 bases of the junction unmatched. Germline assignment: CDR1 MRHNA and CDR2 SNTAGT. CDR3 amino acids: CASSTHRGAAYNEQFF. CDR3 nucleotides: TGTGCCAGCAGTACCCACAGGGGGGCCGCCTACAATGAGCAGTTCTTC.

V is TRBV27 and J is TRBJ2-1, with a possible D match to TRBD1 (5 bases). CDR1 and CDR2 from the germline V gene are MNHEY and SMNVEV (reference sequence). This CDR3 has 15 residues. With 0 bases removed from V and 3 bases from J, the gap between germline ends came to 9 bases. In DNA, the CDR3 is TGTGCCAGCAGTTTATCAGGGGTGGGCTACAATGAGCAGTTCTTC. The encoded protein is CASSLSGVGYNEQFF.

V usage is TRBV4-1 and J usage is TRBJ2-7; D possibly corresponds to TRBD1 (5 bases). The V and J ends lost 0 bases and 1 base respectively, with 13 bases between them. The germline V gene encodes CDR1 MGHRA and CDR2 YSYEKL. This CDR3 comprises 16 residues. In nucleotides, the CDR3 is TGCGCCAGCAGCCAAGATCCCCCAGGGAAGTCCTACGAGCAGTACTTC. Its protein product is CASSQDPPGKSYEQYF.

This clone has more than one count but fewer than ten. This chain connects TRBV18 to TRBJ1-1; D unclear. V lost 2 bases and J lost 1, with 14 bases in between. The CDR3 totals 16 residues. CDR1 and CDR2 from the germline V gene are KGHSH and LQKENI. This CDR3 reads CASSPYRFAKNTEAFF. DNA for the CDR3: TGTGCCAGCTCACCATATCGGTTCGCTAAGAACACTGAAGCTTTCTTT.

As concerns this clone: A read error may produce the germline difference seen at one junction end. The chain joins TRBV7-7 to TRBJ2-1; D gene unclear. This CDR3 has 16 amino acids. CDR1 SSHAT and CDR2 FNYEAQ come from the germline V gene (reference sequence). The CDR3 DNA is TGTGCTAGCAGCATTCAAGCAGGTAGCTCCTACAATGAGCAGTTCTTC. Translated, it gives CASSIQAGSSYNEQFF. Complete variable domain (other parts from reference TRBV7-7 and TRBJ2-1): GAGVSQSPRYKVTKRGQDVTLRCDPISSHATLYWYQQALGQGPEFLTYFNYEAQPDKSGLPSDRFSAERPEGSISTLTIQRTEQRDSAMYRCASSIQAGSSYNEQFFGPGTRLTVL.